This T cell receptor (beta chain) is from a study of blood T cell repertoires in COVID-19. Overall study: The origin of the acute and convalescent COVID-19 samples was the United States, Italy and Spain. T cells, B-cell-depleted T cells, or PBMCs supplied cDNA or gDNA.

Germline assignment: CDR1 LNHDA and CDR2 SQIVND (reference sequence). V lost 1 base, J lost 5 bases, and 6 bases stayed unmatched. The CDR3 runs to 15 residues. Only in-frame clones appear in the TCRdb table, and some are missing; sequencing was by immunoSEQ multiplex PCR. Of 55,000 to 80,000 clones in the sample, around 80% were seen once. Seattle patient enrollment occurred during active infection, with longitudinal follow-up thereafter. This clonotype was sampled from a man aged 55 to 70 with COVID-19, enrolled during active disease. This chain uses TRBV19 with TRBJ2-5; the match to TRBD2 covers 8 bases. Material: peripheral blood. CDR3 DNA: TGTGCCAGTAGTATAGCGAGCGGGAGTGGGGAGACCCAGTACTTC. It is translated as CASSIASGSGETQYF.